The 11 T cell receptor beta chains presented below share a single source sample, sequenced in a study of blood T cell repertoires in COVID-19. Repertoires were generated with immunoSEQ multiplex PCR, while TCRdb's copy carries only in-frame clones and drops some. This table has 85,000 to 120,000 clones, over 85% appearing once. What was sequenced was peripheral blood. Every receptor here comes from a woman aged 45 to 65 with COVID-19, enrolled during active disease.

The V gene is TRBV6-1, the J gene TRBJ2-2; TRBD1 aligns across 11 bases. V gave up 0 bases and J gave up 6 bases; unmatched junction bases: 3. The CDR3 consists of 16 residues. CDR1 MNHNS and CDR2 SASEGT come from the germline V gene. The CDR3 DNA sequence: TGTGCCAGCAGTGAAGCCTCGGGACAGGGGGCCGGGGAGCTGTTTTTT. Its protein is CASSEASGQGAGELFF.

CDR3 DNA: TGTGCCAGTAGTATAGTTCGACAGGGGGGAAATACGCAGTATTTT. This sequence encodes CASSIVRQGGNTQYF. The chain carries TRBV19 and TRBJ2-3; TRBD1 aligns across 9 bases. The V segment lost 1 base and the J segment 7 bases; nucleotides outside the gene matches: 6. The CDR3 covers 15 residues. In germline, CDR1 is LNHDA, CDR2 SQIVND (reference sequence).

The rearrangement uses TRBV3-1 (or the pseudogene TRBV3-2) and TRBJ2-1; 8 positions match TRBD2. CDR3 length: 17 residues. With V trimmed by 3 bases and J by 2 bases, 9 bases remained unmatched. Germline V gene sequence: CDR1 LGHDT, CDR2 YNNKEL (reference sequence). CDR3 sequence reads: CASSHPIAGWTYNEQFF. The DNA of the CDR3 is TGTGCCAGCAGCCATCCCATAGCGGGGTGGACCTACAATGAGCAGTTCTTC.

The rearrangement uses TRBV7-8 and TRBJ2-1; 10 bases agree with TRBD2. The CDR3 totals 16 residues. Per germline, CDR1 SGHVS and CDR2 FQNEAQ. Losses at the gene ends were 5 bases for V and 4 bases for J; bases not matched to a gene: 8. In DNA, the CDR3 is TGTGCCAGCAGCGCTCGACTAGCGGGTCCGTACAATGAGCAGTTCTTC. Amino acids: CASSARLAGPYNEQFF.

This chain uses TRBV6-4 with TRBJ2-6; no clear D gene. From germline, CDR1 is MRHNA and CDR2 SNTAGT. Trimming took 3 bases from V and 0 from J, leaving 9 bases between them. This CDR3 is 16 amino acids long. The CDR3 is CASSDSGVSGANVLTF. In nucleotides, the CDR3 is TGTGCCAGCAGTGATTCAGGTGTCTCTGGGGCCAACGTCCTGACTTTC.

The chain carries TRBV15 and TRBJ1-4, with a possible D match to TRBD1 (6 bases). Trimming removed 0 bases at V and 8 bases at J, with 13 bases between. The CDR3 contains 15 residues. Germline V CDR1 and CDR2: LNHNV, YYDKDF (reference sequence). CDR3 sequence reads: CATSRDRTGKEKLFF. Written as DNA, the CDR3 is TGTGCCACCAGCAGAGATAGAACAGGGAAGGAAAAACTGTTTTTT.

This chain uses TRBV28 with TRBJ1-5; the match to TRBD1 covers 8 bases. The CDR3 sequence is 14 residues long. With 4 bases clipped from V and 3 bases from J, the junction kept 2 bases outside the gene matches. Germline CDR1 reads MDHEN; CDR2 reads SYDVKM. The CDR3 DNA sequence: TGTGCCAGCAGTTGGGGACAGGTCAATCAGCCCCAGCATTTT. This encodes CASSWGQVNQPQHF.

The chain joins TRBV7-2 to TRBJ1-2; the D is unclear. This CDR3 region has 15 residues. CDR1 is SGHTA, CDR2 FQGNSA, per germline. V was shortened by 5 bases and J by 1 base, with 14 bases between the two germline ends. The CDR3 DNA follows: TGTGCCAGCAGCCCCACCGCGGGGATTAACTATGGCTACACCTTC. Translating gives CASSPTAGINYGYTF.

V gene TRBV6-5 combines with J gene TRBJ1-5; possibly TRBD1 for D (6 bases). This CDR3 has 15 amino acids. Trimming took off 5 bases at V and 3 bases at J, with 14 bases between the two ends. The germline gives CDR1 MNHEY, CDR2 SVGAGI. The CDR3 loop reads CASSPQGIFNQPQHF. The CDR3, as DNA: TGTGCCAGCAGTCCACAGGGAATCTTCAATCAGCCCCAGCATTTT.

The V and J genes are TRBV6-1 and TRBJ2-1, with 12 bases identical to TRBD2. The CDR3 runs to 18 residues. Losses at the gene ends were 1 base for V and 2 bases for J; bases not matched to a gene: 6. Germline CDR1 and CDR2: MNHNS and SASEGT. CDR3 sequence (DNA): TGTGCCAGCAGTGAAGTCCTAGCGGGGGGGCCGGCCTACAATGAGCAGTTCTTC. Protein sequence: CASSEVLAGGPAYNEQFF.

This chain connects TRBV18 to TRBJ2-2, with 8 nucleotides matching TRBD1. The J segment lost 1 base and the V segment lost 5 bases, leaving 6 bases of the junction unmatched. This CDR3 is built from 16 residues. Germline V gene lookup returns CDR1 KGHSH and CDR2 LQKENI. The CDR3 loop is CASSSGQGGNTGELFF. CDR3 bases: TGTGCCAGCTCATCCGGACAGGGAGGGAACACCGGGGAGCTGTTTTTT.